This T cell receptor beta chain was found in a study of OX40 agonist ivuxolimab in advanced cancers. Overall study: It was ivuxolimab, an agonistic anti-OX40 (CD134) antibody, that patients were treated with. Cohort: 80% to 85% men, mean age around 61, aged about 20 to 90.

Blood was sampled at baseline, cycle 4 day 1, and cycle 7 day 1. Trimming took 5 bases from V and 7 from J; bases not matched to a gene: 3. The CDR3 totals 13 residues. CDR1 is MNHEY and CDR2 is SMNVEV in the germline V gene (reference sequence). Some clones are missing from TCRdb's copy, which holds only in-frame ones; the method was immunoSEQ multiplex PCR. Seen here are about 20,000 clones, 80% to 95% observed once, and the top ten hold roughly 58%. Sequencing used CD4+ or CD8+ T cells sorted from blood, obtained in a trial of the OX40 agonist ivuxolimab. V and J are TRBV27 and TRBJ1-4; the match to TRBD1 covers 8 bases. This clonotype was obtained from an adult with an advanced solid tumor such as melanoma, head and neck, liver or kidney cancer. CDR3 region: CASSDRGGEKLFF. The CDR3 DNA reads TGTGCCAGCAGTGACAGGGGCGGTGAAAAACTGTTTTTT.